These T cell receptor beta chains were read from a single sample in a study of CD8+ T cells in alopecia areata. The assay was immunoSEQ multiplex PCR, and TCRdb's table has in-frame clones only and misses some. This table has more than 95,000 clones, around 48% appearing once. The specimen sequenced was NKG2D-low CD8+ T cells sorted from blood. These receptor sequences come from a human donor with alopecia areata. CDR3s include the opening cysteine and the closing phenylalanine or tryptophan. Each record gives: V gene, clone size, D gene, J gene, CDR3 DNA, CDR3 protein. A D gene is named only where the DNA matches it firmly. Expanded clones are given a class, and other clones once, few, many or no size at all.

V gene: TRBV30; clone size: NA; D gene: NA; J gene: TRBJ1-5; CDR3 DNA: TGTGCCTGGAGTTTGAGTCTGAGCAATCAGCCCCAGCATTTT; CDR3 protein: CAWSLSLSNQPQHF
V gene: TRBV29-1; clone size: NA; D gene: NA; J gene: TRBJ2-7; CDR3 DNA: TGCAGCGTCCGATGGGGACACGGCCCCTACGAGCAGTACTTC; CDR3 protein: CSVRWGHGPYEQYF
V gene: TRBV28; clone size: NA; D gene: NA; J gene: TRBJ2-5; CDR3 DNA: TGTGCCAGCAGCCGCGCCCAGGGACTCCAGTACTTC; CDR3 protein: CASSRAQGLQYF
V gene: TRBV6-4; clone size: NA; D gene: TRBD2; J gene: TRBJ2-3; CDR3 DNA: TGTGCCAGCAGTGACACTAGCGGGGGGGCAGATACGCAGTATTTT; CDR3 protein: CASSDTSGGADTQYF
V gene: TRBV5-6; clone size: NA; D gene: NA; J gene: TRBJ2-2; CDR3 DNA: TGTGCCAGCAGGCGGGGCGGGGAGCTGTTTTTT; CDR3 protein: CASRRGGELFF
V gene: TRBV29-1; clone size: once; D gene: NA; J gene: TRBJ2-7; CDR3 DNA: TGCAGCGTTGAAGGAGGTGAGGGGCCAACCTACGAGCAGTACTTC; CDR3 protein: CSVEGGEGPTYEQYF
V gene: TRBV4-3; clone size: NA; D gene: TRBD2; J gene: TRBJ2-7; CDR3 DNA: TGCGCCAGCAGCCAAGATCTGGGGGGGAGCTCCTACGAGCAGTACTTC; CDR3 protein: CASSQDLGGSSYEQYF
V gene: TRBV23-1; clone size: few; D gene: TRBD1; J gene: TRBJ2-1; CDR3 DNA: TGCGCCAGCAGCTTAACGGGACAGGGGCTCGATGAGCAGTTCTTC; CDR3 protein: CASSLTGQGLDEQFF
V gene: TRBV30; clone size: NA; D gene: NA; J gene: TRBJ2-2; CDR3 DNA: TGTGCCTGGAGTGTGGCCGGGGAGCTGTTTTTT; CDR3 protein: CAWSVAGELFF
V gene: TRBV4-1; clone size: NA; D gene: TRBD2; J gene: TRBJ2-7; CDR3 DNA: TGCGCCAGCAGCTATGATAGCGGGCCCTACGAGCAGTACTTC; CDR3 protein: CASSYDSGPYEQYF
V gene: TRBV28; clone size: few; D gene: NA; J gene: TRBJ1-2; CDR3 DNA: TGTGCCAGCAGCCCCCCTGGGGACGGTGGCTACACCTTC; CDR3 protein: CASSPPGDGGYTF
V gene: TRBV4-1; clone size: NA; D gene: NA; J gene: TRBJ2-3; CDR3 DNA: TGCGCCAGCAGCCAAGACGCCTCTAGCACAGATACGCAGTATTTT; CDR3 protein: CASSQDASSTDTQYF
V gene: TRBV30; clone size: NA; D gene: NA; J gene: TRBJ2-1; CDR3 DNA: TGTGCCTGGACAACGTCGGCTGAGCAGTTCTTC; CDR3 protein: CAWTTSAEQFF
V gene: TRBV29-1; clone size: few; D gene: NA; J gene: TRBJ2-1; CDR3 DNA: TGCAGCGTTGATGGATCCTCTAGCGCGAGCTCCTACAATGAGCAGTTCTTC; CDR3 protein: CSVDGSSSASSYNEQFF
V gene: TRBV9; clone size: NA; D gene: TRBD2; J gene: TRBJ2-2; CDR3 DNA: TGTGCCAGCAGCAATCTAGCGGGAGGTGACACCGGGGAGCTGTTTTTT; CDR3 protein: CASSNLAGGDTGELFF
V gene: TRBV28; clone size: NA; D gene: TRBD1; J gene: TRBJ2-5; CDR3 DNA: TGTGCCAGCAGTTTAGGAGGACAGGGCGAGACCCAGTACTTC; CDR3 protein: CASSLGGQGETQYF
V gene: TRBV29-1; clone size: NA; D gene: TRBD1; J gene: TRBJ2-5; CDR3 DNA: TGCAGCGTTGAGGGACAGCAAGAGACCCAGTACTTC; CDR3 protein: CSVEGQQETQYF
V gene: TRBV7-9; clone size: NA; D gene: NA; J gene: TRBJ2-1; CDR3 DNA: TGTGCCAGCAGCCGTGGGGATGAGCAGTTCTTC; CDR3 protein: CASSRGDEQFF
V gene: TRBV14; clone size: few; D gene: NA; J gene: TRBJ2-2; CDR3 DNA: TGTGCCAGCAGCCAAAGCGGCGACAGAACGAGCGACGGGGAGCTGTTTTTT; CDR3 protein: CASSQSGDRTSDGELFF
V gene: TRBV5-1; clone size: NA; D gene: NA; J gene: TRBJ2-1; CDR3 DNA: TGCGCCAGCAGCTTGGCCCCCGAGGATGAGCAGTTCTTC; CDR3 protein: CASSLAPEDEQFF